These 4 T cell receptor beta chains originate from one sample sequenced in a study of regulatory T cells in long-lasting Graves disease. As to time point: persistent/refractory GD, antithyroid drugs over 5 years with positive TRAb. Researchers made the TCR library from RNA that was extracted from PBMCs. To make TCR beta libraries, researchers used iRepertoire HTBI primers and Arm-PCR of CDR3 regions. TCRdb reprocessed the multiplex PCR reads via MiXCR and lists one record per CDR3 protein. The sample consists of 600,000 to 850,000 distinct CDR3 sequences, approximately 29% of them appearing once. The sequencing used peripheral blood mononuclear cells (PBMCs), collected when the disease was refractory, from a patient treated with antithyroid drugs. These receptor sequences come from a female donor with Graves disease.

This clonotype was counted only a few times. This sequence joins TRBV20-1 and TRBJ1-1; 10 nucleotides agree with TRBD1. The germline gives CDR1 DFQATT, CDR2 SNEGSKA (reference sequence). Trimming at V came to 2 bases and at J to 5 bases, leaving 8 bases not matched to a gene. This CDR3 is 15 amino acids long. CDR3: CSARIHGTGATEAFF. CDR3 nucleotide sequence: TGCAGTGCTAGAATACACGGGACAGGGGCGACTGAAGCTTTCTTT.

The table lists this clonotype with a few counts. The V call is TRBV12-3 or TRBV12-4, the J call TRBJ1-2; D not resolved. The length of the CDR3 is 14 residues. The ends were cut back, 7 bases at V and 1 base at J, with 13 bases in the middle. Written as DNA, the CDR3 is TGTGCCAGCACCCTGTCTTCCGTTAACTATGGCTACACCTTC. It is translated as CASTLSSVNYGYTF.

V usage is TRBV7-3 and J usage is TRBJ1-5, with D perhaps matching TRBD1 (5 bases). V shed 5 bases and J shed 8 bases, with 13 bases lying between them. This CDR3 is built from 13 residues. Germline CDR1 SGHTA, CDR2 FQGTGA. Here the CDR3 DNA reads TGTGCCAGCAGCCCCCGGGGCGGGAAGCCCCAGCATTTT. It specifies CASSPRGGKPQHF.

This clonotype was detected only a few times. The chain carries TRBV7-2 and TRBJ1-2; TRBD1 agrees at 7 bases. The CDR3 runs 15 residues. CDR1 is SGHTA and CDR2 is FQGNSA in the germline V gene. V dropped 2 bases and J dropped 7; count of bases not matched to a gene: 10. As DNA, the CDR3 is TGTGCCAGCAGCTTAATTTCACAGGGGCTTGTTGGCTACACCTTC. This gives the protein CASSLISQGLVGYTF.